A selection of T cell receptor beta chains follows, all from one sample in a study of cytomegalovirus exposure and HLA in healthy donors. Profiling relied on immunoSEQ multiplex PCR, and the TCRdb table lists in-frame clones only, not all of them. The sample comprises 150,000 to 160,000 clones, about four fifths of which are singletons, and roughly 7.1% rests with the top ten. Specimen: PBMCs. The receptors were gathered from a man under 40 in good health and CMV-seropositive. Both conserved end residues are part of each CDR3. D genes are given only for firm matches. Size tells how often a clone was seen (once, few, many) or the class of an expanded clone, and some rows leave it out.

TGCGCCAGCTCGGTGGTAGGGACTAGAGCAGATACGCAGTATTTT,CASSVVGTRADTQYF,TRBV5-1,-,TRBJ2-3,TRBD2
TGTGCCAGCAGTGAGACAGCTCACACCTTC,CASSETAHTF,TRBV2,-,TRBJ1-2,-
TGTGCCAGCAGCTTACGGGACAGTCCCCACGAGCAGTACTTC,CASSLRDSPHEQYF,TRBV11-1,-,TRBJ2-7,TRBD1
TGTGCCAGCAGAATTACGGGTACCGGGGCCAACGTCCTGACTTTC,CASRITGTGANVLTF,TRBV6-5,-,TRBJ2-6,-
TGCGCCAGCAGCTTTCGGGCAGGGCCCTACGAGCAGTACTTC,CASSFRAGPYEQYF,TRBV5-1,-,TRBJ2-7,-
TGTGCCAGCAGCTTTCAAGCTAGCGGGGGCACAGATACGCAGTATTTT,CASSFQASGGTDTQYF,TRBV11-2,-,TRBJ2-3,TRBD2
TGTGCCAGCAGCTACGGGACTTCTAGCACAGATACGCAGTATTTT,CASSYGTSSTDTQYF,TRBV7-3,few,TRBJ2-3,-
TGTGCCAGTAGTATCGAGTACACTGAAGCTTTCTTT,CASSIEYTEAFF,TRBV19,-,TRBJ1-1,-
TGTGCCAGCATCCCGGGATTCGTGAACACTGAAGCTTTCTTT,CASIPGFVNTEAFF,TRBV28,-,TRBJ1-1,-
TGTGCCAGCAGCTCGGGACAGCCTAATTCACCCCTCCACTTT,CASSSGQPNSPLHF,TRBV11-3,-,TRBJ1-6,TRBD1
TGTGCCAGCAGTTCCCGGACAGGGAACACTGAAGCTTTCTTT,CASSSRTGNTEAFF,TRBV6-5,-,TRBJ1-1,TRBD1
TGCGCCAGCAGCTTGGCGGGACATCACTCTGGGGCCAACGTCCTGACTTTC,CASSLAGHHSGANVLTF,TRBV5-1,few,TRBJ2-6,-
TGCGCCAGCAGCAGCAGGGCTAGCGGAGTCACCGGGGAGCTGTTTTTT,CASSSRASGVTGELFF,TRBV5-1,-,TRBJ2-2,TRBD2
TGTGCCAGCAGCTTGGACGGGACTGTCTACAATGAGCAGTTCTTC,CASSLDGTVYNEQFF,TRBV5-4,-,TRBJ2-1,-
TGTGCCAGCAGCTTATCTAAGGAGACCCAGTACTTC,CASSLSKETQYF,TRBV7-9,-,TRBJ2-5,-
TGTGCCGCCCGGGACAGGGAGTCTCCTAACTATGGCTACACCTTC,CAARDRESPNYGYTF,TRBV30,-,TRBJ1-2,TRBD1
TGCAGCGTTGAAGATCCGGGAGATACGCAGTATTTT,CSVEDPGDTQYF,TRBV29-1,-,TRBJ2-3,-
TGTGCCAGCAGCGTAGCGATAGACTTAAGCTCCTACAATGAGCAGTTCTTC,CASSVAIDLSSYNEQFF,TRBV9,-,TRBJ2-1,-
TGCAGTGCTAGGCAGGTTCCCTCAGACCCCTTC,CSARQVPSDPF,TRBV20-1,-,TRBJ1-2,-
TGCGCCAGCCGGCCAACCGGGACAATGAACACTGAAGCTTTCTTT,CASRPTGTMNTEAFF,TRBV4-1,-,TRBJ1-1,-
TGCGCCAGCAGCCAAGATCCAGGGGAGACCCAGTACTTC,CASSQDPGETQYF,TRBV4-1,-,TRBJ2-5,-
TGTGCCAGCAGCCCCCAATCCGACAGTTACGAGCAGTACTTC,CASSPQSDSYEQYF,TRBV7-7,once,TRBJ2-7,-
TGTGCCAGCAGCTTAGCGGTCGCAGGGGGCGGATCCTACGAGCAGTACTTC,CASSLAVAGGGSYEQYF,TRBV7-9,-,TRBJ2-7,TRBD1
TGTGCCAGCAGTTCTCCCTACGAGCAGTACTTC,CASSSPYEQYF,TRBV27,-,TRBJ2-7,-
TGTGCCAGCAGTCAACCACTAGCGGGGGCCCGAGAGACCCAGTACTTC,CASSQPLAGARETQYF,TRBV7-9,-,TRBJ2-5,TRBD2
TGCGCCAGCAGCTCCTTGGCCAGCGGGAGTGCGACTGCTCAGGTCTTC,CASSSLASGSATAQVF,TRBV5-1,-,TRBJ2-1,TRBD2
TGCGCCAGCAGCCAAGCGAAGAGCCGAGGAACAGATACGCAGTATTTT,CASSQAKSRGTDTQYF,TRBV4-1,once,TRBJ2-3,-
TGTGCCAGCAGCTTACTAGCGGGAGAAATGGCTGAGCAGTTCTTC,CASSLLAGEMAEQFF,TRBV11-1,-,TRBJ2-1,TRBD2
TGTGCCAGCAGTGAAAGGCGGTATGGCTACACCTTC,CASSERRYGYTF,TRBV6-1,-,TRBJ1-2,-
TGCAGCGTTAGGACAGGGGCCTCAGGCTCTGGGGCCAACGTCCTGACTTTC,CSVRTGASGSGANVLTF,TRBV29-1,-,TRBJ2-6,TRBD1
TGTGCCAGTAGTATTCAGGGGGCTCAAGAAAAACTGTTTTTT,CASSIQGAQEKLFF,TRBV19,-,TRBJ1-4,TRBD1
TGTGCCAGCAGCTCAGCAACAGGGCTGAACACTGAAGCTTTCTTT,CASSSATGLNTEAFF,TRBV7-9,-,TRBJ1-1,-
TGCGCCAGCAGCCAAGATACAACAGGGCCGAACGAGCAGTACTTC,CASSQDTTGPNEQYF,TRBV4-1,-,TRBJ2-7,-
TGTGCCTGGAGTGTGGGACAGGGGTACACCGGGGAGCTGTTTTTT,CAWSVGQGYTGELFF,TRBV30,-,TRBJ2-2,TRBD1
TGTGCCAGCAGCCAAGATGTCTCCGCGGGGGCCAACGTCCTGACTTTC,CASSQDVSAGANVLTF,TRBV4-2,few,TRBJ2-6,-
TGCGCCAGCAGCTGGGGGGACAGGGGGGCTTTTGAAGCTTTCTTT,CASSWGDRGAFEAFF,TRBV5-1,-,TRBJ1-1,TRBD1
TGTGCCAGCAGAGGACAGGACGACTATGGCTACACCTTC,CASRGQDDYGYTF,TRBV2,-,TRBJ1-2,TRBD1
TGTGCCAGCAGCCTACAGGGGGCGCGGGAGACCCAGTACTTC,CASSLQGARETQYF,TRBV6-5,-,TRBJ2-5,TRBD1
TGCGCCAGCAGCTTGCGGGGGGGTCCGAGCAATCAGCCCCAGCATTTT,CASSLRGGPSNQPQHF,TRBV5-1,once,TRBJ1-5,-
TGTGCCAGCATGGGCGGGGGGGACAATGAGCAGTTCTTC,CASMGGGDNEQFF,TRBV9,-,TRBJ2-1,TRBD2
TGTGCCAGCGGCCTTCTAGGTGTTGGAAACACCATATATTTT,CASGLLGVGNTIYF,TRBV28,-,TRBJ1-3,-
TGCGCCAGCAGTCAATCGGGCTCTCATCAGATTTCTAGCACAGATACGCAGTATTTT,CASSQSGSHQISSTDTQYF,TRBV23-1,-,TRBJ2-3,-
TGTGCTAGTGGTTTGGGGACAGGGAATAATGAAAAACTGTTTTTT,CASGLGTGNNEKLFF,TRBV12-5,-,TRBJ1-4,TRBD1
TGTGCCAGCAGCTTAGCTTCCCAGGGTGGCGGAAACACCATATATTTT,CASSLASQGGGNTIYF,TRBV7-6,-,TRBJ1-3,-
TGTGCCAGCAGTTTTGCTGGGGGCGAGACCCAGTACTTC,CASSFAGGETQYF,TRBV27,-,TRBJ2-5,-
TGTGCCAGCAGTCAGGTTAACTCCTACGAGCAGTACTTC,CASSQVNSYEQYF,TRBV6-5,-,TRBJ2-7,-
TGTGCCAGCAGCCCAACTCCCGACAGGTACTATGGCTACACCTTC,CASSPTPDRYYGYTF,TRBV28,once,TRBJ1-2,-
TGTGCCAGCAGCCCACAGGGTACTATGAACACTGAAGCTTTCTTT,CASSPQGTMNTEAFF,TRBV14,few,TRBJ1-1,-
TGCAGCGTTGATTCGAGGACAGGGGGGACCGGGGAGCTGTTTTTT,CSVDSRTGGTGELFF,TRBV29-1,-,TRBJ2-2,TRBD1
TGTGCCAGCAGCTTAGCAAGGGGGACCGAAGCTTTCTTT,CASSLARGTEAFF,TRBV11-1,-,TRBJ1-1,-
TGTGCCAGCAGCCAGGGACAGGGGGCGCTCTCTGGGGCCAACGTCCTGACTTTC,CASSQGQGALSGANVLTF,TRBV7-9,-,TRBJ2-6,TRBD1
TGTGCCAGCAGTCCCGGACAGGGGGTGGCTGGCTACACCTTC,CASSPGQGVAGYTF,TRBV28,-,TRBJ1-2,TRBD1
TGTGCCAGCAGCCGGGGGCCGGGAGGCGATACGCAGTATTTT,CASSRGPGGDTQYF,TRBV9,-,TRBJ2-3,-
TGCGCCAGCAGCTGGGGACAGGGGGCGGCTGAAGCTTTCTTT,CASSWGQGAAEAFF,TRBV5-1,-,TRBJ1-1,TRBD1
TGCGCCAGCAGCTCTGGAGGGATTGTCGACGAGCAGTACTTC,CASSSGGIVDEQYF,TRBV5-1,-,TRBJ2-7,-
TGTGCCAGCAGTTACAGACAGGGGGCGCCGGATTCACCCCTCCACTTT,CASSYRQGAPDSPLHF,TRBV6-5,-,TRBJ1-6,TRBD1
TGCGCCAGCAAAGTAGGACAGGGCGACACTGAAGCTTTCTTT,CASKVGQGDTEAFF,TRBV10-1,-,TRBJ1-1,TRBD1